This T cell receptor (beta chain) was documented in a study of T cells expressing NK-cell markers. Study summary: Eight donors were sequenced, of whom seven were HCMV-seropositive, while the remaining one was HCMV-seronegative.

The germline V gene has CDR1 DFQATT and CDR2 SNEGSKA (reference sequence). The CDR3 runs 15 residues. In generating TCR beta cDNA, 5'RACE template switching with UMIs was used. After re-calling the 5' RACE reads, TCRdb lists one entry per CDR3 protein, DNA absent. This table holds 150,000 to 180,000 distinct CDR3 sequences. On this clonotype: The target antigen is unknown.

General study results and limits: HCMV specificity of expanded NKG2C+ T cell clones remained unclear. The CD3+CD56-NKG2C+ fraction was also led by these clonotypes in a handful of donors.

The rearrangement links TRBV20-1 to TRBJ1-1; the D call from TCRdb, TRBD1, cannot be confirmed without DNA. The clonotype was recovered from a woman in her fifties or sixties in good health. The material sequenced was blood T cells: a sorted CD56 or NKG2C T cell subset, CD4+ or CD8+ T cells, or bulk PBMC T cells (not recorded which). CDR3 region: CSARDMTGTNTEAFF.